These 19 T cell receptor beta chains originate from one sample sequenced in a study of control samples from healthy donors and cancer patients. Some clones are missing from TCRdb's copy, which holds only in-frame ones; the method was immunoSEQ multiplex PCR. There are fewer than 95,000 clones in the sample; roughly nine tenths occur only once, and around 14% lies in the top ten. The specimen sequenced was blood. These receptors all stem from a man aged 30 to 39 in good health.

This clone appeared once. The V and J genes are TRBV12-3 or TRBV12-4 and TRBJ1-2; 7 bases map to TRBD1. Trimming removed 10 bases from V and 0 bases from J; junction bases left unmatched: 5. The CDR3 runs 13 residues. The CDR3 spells CATGQAANYGYTF. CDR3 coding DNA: TGTGCCACCGGACAGGCGGCTAACTATGGCTACACCTTC.

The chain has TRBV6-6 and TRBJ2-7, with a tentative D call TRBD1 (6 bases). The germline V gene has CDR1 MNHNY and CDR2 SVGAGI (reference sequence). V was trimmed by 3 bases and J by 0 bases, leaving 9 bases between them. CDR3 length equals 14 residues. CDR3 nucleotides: TGTGCCAGCAGTTATAGACAGGACTCCTACGAGCAGTACTTC. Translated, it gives CASSYRQDSYEQYF.

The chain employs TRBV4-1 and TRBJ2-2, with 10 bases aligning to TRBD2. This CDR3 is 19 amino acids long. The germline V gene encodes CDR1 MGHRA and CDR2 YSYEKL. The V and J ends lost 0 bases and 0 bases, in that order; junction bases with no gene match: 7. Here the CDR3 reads CASSQDLFGLAANTGELFF. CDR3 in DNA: TGCGCCAGCAGCCAAGATCTCTTTGGACTAGCGGCGAACACCGGGGAGCTGTTTTTT.

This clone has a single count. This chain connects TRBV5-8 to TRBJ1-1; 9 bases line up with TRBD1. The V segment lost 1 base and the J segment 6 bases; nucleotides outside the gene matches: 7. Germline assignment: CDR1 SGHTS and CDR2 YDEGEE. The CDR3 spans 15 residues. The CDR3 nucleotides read TGTGCCAGCAGCTTGTACACAGGGGGCATCGCTGAAGCTTTCTTT. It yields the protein CASSLYTGGIAEAFF.

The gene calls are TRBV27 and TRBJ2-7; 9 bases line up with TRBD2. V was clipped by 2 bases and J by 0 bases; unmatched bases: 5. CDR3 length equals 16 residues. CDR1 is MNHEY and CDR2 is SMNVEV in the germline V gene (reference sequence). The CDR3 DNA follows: TGTGCCAGCAGTTTACTGGGACTAGCAGACTCCTACGAGCAGTACTTC. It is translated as CASSLLGLADSYEQYF.

CDR3 amino acids: CASSYPIGQGEGRTYEQYF. CDR3 in DNA: TGTGCCAGCAGTTACCCAATAGGACAGGGTGAGGGCCGTACCTACGAGCAGTACTTC. The chain links TRBV6-2 or TRBV6-3 to TRBJ2-7, with TRBD1 matching over 8 bases. Germline V gene sequence: CDR1 MNHEY, CDR2 SVGEGT. After removal of 2 bases from V and 2 bases from J, the junction contained 17 bases not matched to a gene. CDR3 length: 19 amino acids.

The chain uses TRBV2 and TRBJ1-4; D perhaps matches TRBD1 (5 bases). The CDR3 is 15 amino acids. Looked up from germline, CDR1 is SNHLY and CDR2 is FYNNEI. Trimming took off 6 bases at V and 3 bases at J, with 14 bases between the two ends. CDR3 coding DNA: TGTGCCAGCAGAAGCCCGGGACGGGCTAATGAAAAACTGTTTTTT. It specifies CASRSPGRANEKLFF.

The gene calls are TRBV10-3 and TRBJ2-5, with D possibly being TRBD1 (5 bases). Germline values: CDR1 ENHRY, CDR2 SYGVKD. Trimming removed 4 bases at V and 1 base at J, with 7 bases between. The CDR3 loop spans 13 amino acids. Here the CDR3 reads CAISGQPQETQYF. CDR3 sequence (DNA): TGTGCCATCAGTGGACAGCCCCAAGAGACCCAGTACTTC.

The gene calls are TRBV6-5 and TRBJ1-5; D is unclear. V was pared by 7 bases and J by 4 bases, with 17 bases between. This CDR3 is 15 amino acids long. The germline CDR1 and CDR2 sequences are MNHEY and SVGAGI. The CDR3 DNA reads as TGTGCCAGCACCAAAGAAGGCATCATGAATCAGCCCCAGCATTTT. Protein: CASTKEGIMNQPQHF.

CDR3 DNA: TGTGCCAGCAGCTCCAGGGGAGGCGACACTGAAGCTTTCTTT. This sequence encodes CASSSRGGDTEAFF. The chain recombines TRBV7-9 with TRBJ1-1, with a tentative D call TRBD1 (6 bases). Trimming removed 4 bases from V and 3 bases from J, with 12 bases in between. Germline loops: CDR1 SEHNR, CDR2 FQNEAQ (reference sequence). CDR3 length: 14 amino acids.

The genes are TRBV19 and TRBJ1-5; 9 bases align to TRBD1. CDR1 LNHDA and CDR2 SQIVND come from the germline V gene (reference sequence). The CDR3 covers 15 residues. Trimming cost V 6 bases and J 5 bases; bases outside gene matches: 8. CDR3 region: CASSRDRAIYQPQHF. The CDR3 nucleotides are TGTGCCAGTAGCAGGGACAGGGCGATTTATCAGCCCCAGCATTTT.

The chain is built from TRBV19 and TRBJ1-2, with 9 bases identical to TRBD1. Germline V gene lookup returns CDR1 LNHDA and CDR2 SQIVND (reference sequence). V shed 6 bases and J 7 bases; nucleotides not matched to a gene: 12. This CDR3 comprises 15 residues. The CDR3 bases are TGTGCCAGTAGCAGAAGGCGGACAGGGGATTTTGGCTACACCTTC. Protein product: CASSRRRTGDFGYTF. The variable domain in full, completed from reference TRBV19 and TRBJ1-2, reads DGGITQSPKYLFRKEGQNVTLSCEQNLNHDAMYWYRQDPGQGLRLIYYSQIVNDFQKGDIAEGYSVSREKKESFPLTVTSAQKNPTAFYLCASSRRRTGDFGYTFGSGTRLTVV.

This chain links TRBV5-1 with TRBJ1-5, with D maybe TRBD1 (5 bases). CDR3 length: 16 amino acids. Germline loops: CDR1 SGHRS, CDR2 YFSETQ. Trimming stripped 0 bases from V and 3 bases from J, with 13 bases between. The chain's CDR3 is CASSLEGRGDNQPQHF. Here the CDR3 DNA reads TGCGCCAGCAGCTTGGAGGGGCGGGGGGACAATCAGCCCCAGCATTTT.

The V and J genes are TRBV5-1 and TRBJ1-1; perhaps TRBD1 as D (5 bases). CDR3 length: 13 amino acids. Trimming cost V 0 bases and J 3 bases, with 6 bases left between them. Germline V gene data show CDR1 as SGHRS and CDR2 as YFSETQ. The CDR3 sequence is CASSLAGDTEAFF. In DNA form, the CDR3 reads TGCGCCAGCAGCTTGGCGGGGGACACTGAAGCTTTCTTT.

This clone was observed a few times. CDR3 DNA sequence: TGTGCCAGCAGCTTAGAGCCGGGTCGGGACACTGAAGCTTTCTTT. Its protein is CASSLEPGRDTEAFF. The rearrangement links TRBV7-8 to TRBJ1-1; D remains unclear. V gave up 1 base and J gave up 3 bases, with 12 bases separating them. The length of the CDR3 is 15 residues. Germline CDR1 and CDR2: SGHVS and FQNEAQ. Drawing the rest from reference TRBV7-8 and TRBJ1-1, the complete variable domain is GAGVSQSPRYKVAKRGQDVALRCDPISGHVSLFWYQQALGQGPEFLTYFQNEAQLDKSGLPSDRFFAERPEGSVSTLKIQRTQQEDSAVYLCASSLEPGRDTEAFFGQGTRLTVV.

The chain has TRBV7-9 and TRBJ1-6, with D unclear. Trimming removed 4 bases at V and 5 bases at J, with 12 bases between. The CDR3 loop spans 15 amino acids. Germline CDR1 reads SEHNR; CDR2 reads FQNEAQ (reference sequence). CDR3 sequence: CASSSQGIHNSPLHF. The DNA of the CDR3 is TGTGCCAGCAGCTCCCAAGGGATACATAATTCACCCCTCCACTTT.

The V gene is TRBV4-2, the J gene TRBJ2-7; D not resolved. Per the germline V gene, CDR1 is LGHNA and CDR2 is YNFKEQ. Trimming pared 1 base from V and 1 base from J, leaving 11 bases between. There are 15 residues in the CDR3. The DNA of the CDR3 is TGTGCCAGCAGCCAAGCTGACGGACCTTCCTACGAGCAGTACTTC. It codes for CASSQADGPSYEQYF.

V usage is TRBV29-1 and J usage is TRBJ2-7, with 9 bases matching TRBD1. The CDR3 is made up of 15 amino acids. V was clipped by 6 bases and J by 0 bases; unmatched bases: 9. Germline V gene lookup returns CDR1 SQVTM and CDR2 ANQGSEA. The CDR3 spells CSVLARDRASYEQYF. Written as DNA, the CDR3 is TGCAGCGTCCTGGCCCGGGACAGGGCCTCCTACGAGCAGTACTTC.

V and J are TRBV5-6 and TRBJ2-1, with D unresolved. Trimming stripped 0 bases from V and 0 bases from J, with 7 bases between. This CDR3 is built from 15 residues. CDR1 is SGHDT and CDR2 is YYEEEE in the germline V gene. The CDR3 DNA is TGTGCCAGCAGCTTGGGGTGGTTCTCCTACAATGAGCAGTTCTTC. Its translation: CASSLGWFSYNEQFF.